A selection of T cell receptor beta chains follows, all from one sample in a study of blood T cell repertoires in COVID-19. The assay was immunoSEQ multiplex PCR, and TCRdb's table has in-frame clones only and misses some. Here the sample spans about 190,000 clones, 70% to 85% being singletons. Sequencing input: PBMCs or T cells enriched from blood (not recorded which). The source is a woman aged 30 to 39 who had recovered from COVID-19. The CDR3 runs from the conserved cysteine through the conserved F or W. The D gene is left open where the match is weak. Where a row states a size, it is once, few, many or the class of an expanded clone; other rows omit it.

v_call	d_call	j_call	clone_size	cdr3_nt	cdr3_aa
TRBV5-4	NA	TRBJ1-3	once	TGTGCCAGCAGCTTGGCCGGAGCCCCGAACACCATATATTTT	CASSLAGAPNTIYF
TRBV5-8	TRBD2	TRBJ2-1	NA	TGTGCCAGCAGCTTGATCTGGGCGGGAGGCCTTTACAATGAGCAGTTCTTC	CASSLIWAGGLYNEQFF
TRBV6-5	TRBD1	TRBJ1-2	NA	TGTGCCAGCAGTTGGAATCCTGGGACAGGCGGGGGCTACACCTTC	CASSWNPGTGGGYTF
TRBV25-1	TRBD1	TRBJ1-1	NA	TGTGCCAGCAGTGAATCCGGCAGGGGGCAGGACACTGAAGCTTTCTTT	CASSESGRGQDTEAFF
TRBV20-1	NA	TRBJ2-7	NA	TGCAGTGTCACGGGGAACGACGAGCAGTACTTC	CSVTGNDEQYF
TRBV27	NA	TRBJ2-3	NA	TGTGCCAGCAGCCTTAATGCCGGGGCAGATACGCAGTATTTT	CASSLNAGADTQYF
TRBV5-1	TRBD2	TRBJ2-5	NA	TGCGCCAGCAGCTTGGGACTAGCGGGGGGGCTCCCGCAAGAGACCCAGTACTTC	CASSLGLAGGLPQETQYF
TRBV4-1	TRBD2	TRBJ2-3	many	TGCGCCAGCAGCCAACCCCCCTTTAGCGGGAGCGGGGGAAGCACAGATACGCAGTATTTT	CASSQPPFSGSGGSTDTQYF
TRBV27	TRBD1	TRBJ2-4	NA	TGTGCCAGCAGTTTAACAACTCCCGGGACAGGGGGCGCGGTGTACTTC	CASSLTTPGTGGAVYF
TRBV11-2	NA	TRBJ2-1	NA	TGTGCCAGCAGCGCCACCGACAGTTTCCTCTCCTACAATGAGCAGTTCTTC	CASSATDSFLSYNEQFF
TRBV5-1	NA	TRBJ2-5	NA	TGCGCCAGCAGCTTGGGAGTGGGGAGACCCTTCCAAGAGACCCAGTACTTC	CASSLGVGRPFQETQYF
TRBV18	NA	TRBJ2-3	NA	TGTGCCAGCTCACCCACTTACGGCACAGATACGCAGTATTTT	CASSPTYGTDTQYF
TRBV2	NA	TRBJ1-4	NA	TGTGCCAGCACGGTGCAGAGGGCCAAAGAAAAACTGTTTTTT	CASTVQRAKEKLFF
TRBV5-1	TRBD1	TRBJ1-1	NA	TGCGCCAGCAGCTTGGGCGACAGGGAGAGCACTGAAGCTTTCTTT	CASSLGDRESTEAFF
TRBV28	NA	TRBJ1-5	NA	TGTGCCAGCAGTTTAGGGGGGAATAGCAATCAGCCCCAGCATTTT	CASSLGGNSNQPQHF
TRBV15	NA	TRBJ1-2	NA	TGTGCCACCAGCAGAGATAAGAACAGCCTGTATGGCTACACCTTC	CATSRDKNSLYGYTF
TRBV7-2	NA	TRBJ1-6	NA	TGTGCCAGCAGCTTAGGGCCATATAATTCACCCCTCCACTTT	CASSLGPYNSPLHF
TRBV5-1	TRBD2	TRBJ2-2	NA	TGCGCCAGCAGCTTAAGGACTAGCGACACCGGGGAGCTGTTTTTT	CASSLRTSDTGELFF
TRBV7-2	NA	TRBJ1-5	NA	TGTGCCAGCAGCCTAGCCCGAGGCAGGGATGCCAATCAGCCCCAGCATTTT	CASSLARGRDANQPQHF
TRBV2	NA	TRBJ1-4	NA	TGTGCCAGCAGTGAGGACAGAACAACTAATGAAAAACTGTTTTTT	CASSEDRTTNEKLFF
TRBV6-5	TRBD1	TRBJ2-5	NA	TGTGCCAGCAGTTACCCGGACAGGGTGGAGACCCAGTACTTC	CASSYPDRVETQYF
TRBV5-1	NA	TRBJ1-2	NA	TGCGCCAGCAGCTTGGTAACGGGGGTGGATGGCTACACCTTC	CASSLVTGVDGYTF
TRBV15	NA	TRBJ2-5	NA	TGTGCCACCAGCAGAGCGGTTTTTGGACAGCAAGAGACCCAGTACTTC	CATSRAVFGQQETQYF
TRBV18	TRBD1	TRBJ2-6	many	TGTGCCAGCTCGATCGGACAGGGCCTTAGTGCTGGGGCCAACGTCCTGACTTTC	CASSIGQGLSAGANVLTF
TRBV6-5	TRBD2	TRBJ2-5	NA	TGTGCCAGCAGGGATACGGGGGGAGGAGAGACCCAGTACTTC	CASRDTGGGETQYF
TRBV30	NA	TRBJ1-1	NA	TGTGCCTACGTCGCGGGGCACACTGAAGCTTTCTTT	CAYVAGHTEAFF
TRBV9	NA	TRBJ1-1	NA	TGTGCCAGCAGCGTAGCTTGGAGGGGCACTGAAGCTTTCTTT	CASSVAWRGTEAFF
TRBV18	TRBD1	TRBJ2-5	NA	TGTGCCAGCTCACCCCTCCCGGGACAGGGGGCTAGGGAAGAGACCCAGTACTTC	CASSPLPGQGAREETQYF
TRBV5-1	NA	TRBJ1-1	NA	TGCGCCAGCAGCTTGGTACCCGGGTTGAACACTGAAGCTTTCTTT	CASSLVPGLNTEAFF
TRBV7-2	NA	TRBJ1-1	once	TGTGCCAGCAGCTATCAGGACACTGAAGCTTTCTTT	CASSYQDTEAFF
TRBV5-1	TRBD1	TRBJ2-7	once	TGCGCCAGCAGCTTAGACAGGGGCTACGAGCAGTACTTC	CASSLDRGYEQYF
TRBV4-1	TRBD1	TRBJ2-7	NA	TGCGCCAGCAGCCGGGCCATGTCAGGGGGCGTTTTTCCCTACGAGCAGTACTTC	CASSRAMSGGVFPYEQYF
TRBV28	NA	TRBJ1-2	NA	TGTGCCAGCGAGGTATCGAGGAACTATGGCTACACCTTC	CASEVSRNYGYTF
TRBV6-1	TRBD1	TRBJ1-5	NA	TGTGCCAGCAGTGTCCCCGACAGGGCCCCTAATCAGCCCCAGCATTTT	CASSVPDRAPNQPQHF
TRBV11-2	TRBD1	TRBJ2-2	NA	TGTGCCAGCAGGGGACAGGAAGACACCGGGGAGCTGTTTTTT	CASRGQEDTGELFF
TRBV28	TRBD1	TRBJ2-4	NA	TGTGCCAGCAGTTTACCCGGACAGGGGCTAGCCAAAAACATTCAGTACTTC	CASSLPGQGLAKNIQYF
TRBV28	TRBD1	TRBJ2-1	NA	TGTGCCAGCAGTTTGGTAGGGGGCACGGCTGAGCAGTTCTTC	CASSLVGGTAEQFF
TRBV3-1/TRBV3-2	TRBD2	TRBJ2-1	NA	TGTGCCAGCAGCCACAGCGGGGACTACAATGAGCAGTTCTTC	CASSHSGDYNEQFF
TRBV27	NA	TRBJ1-6	NA	TGTGCCAGCAGGGGGGGCAGCGGGGGTTCACCCCTCCACTTT	CASRGGSGGSPLHF
TRBV24-1	TRBD1	TRBJ1-5	NA	TGTGCCACCAGGGACAGGGGAAGCAATCAGCCCCAGCATTTT	CATRDRGSNQPQHF
TRBV28	NA	TRBJ1-4	NA	TGTGCCAGCAGTGGGCAGGGGAATGAAAAACTGTTTTTT	CASSGQGNEKLFF
TRBV3-1/TRBV3-2	NA	TRBJ1-3	NA	TGTGCCAGCAGCTTGGGCTCTACTGGAAACACCATATATTTT	CASSLGSTGNTIYF
TRBV7-6	NA	TRBJ2-3	NA	TGTGCCACTACTCAGGGGAACACAGATACGCAGTATTTT	CATTQGNTDTQYF
TRBV25-1	TRBD1	TRBJ1-1	NA	TGTGCCAGCAGTGCCACCCGGGACAGGGACACTGAAGCTTTCTTT	CASSATRDRDTEAFF
TRBV24-1	TRBD1	TRBJ1-4	few	TGTGCCACCAGTAGAGGACAGGGGCATAATGAAAAACTGTTTTTT	CATSRGQGHNEKLFF
TRBV27	NA	TRBJ1-2	NA	TGTGCCAGCAGTACTATTCGCGGACAGCTTCCTAACTATGGCTACACCTTC	CASSTIRGQLPNYGYTF
TRBV11-3	NA	TRBJ1-1	NA	TGTGCCAGCAGCCCAGACTCACATAGATCGGCTGAAGCTTTCTTT	CASSPDSHRSAEAFF
TRBV6-5	NA	TRBJ2-7	once	TGTGCCAGCAGCACAAACCTCCAGGGCTACGAGCAGTACTTC	CASSTNLQGYEQYF
TRBV12-3/TRBV12-4	NA	TRBJ1-3	NA	TGTGCCAGCAGTTTATTCGGTGGAAACACCATATATTTT	CASSLFGGNTIYF
TRBV29-1	NA	TRBJ2-7	NA	TGCAGCGTTGGTCGGTTGAAGGCGGGACTTACCTTGGAGCAGTACTTC	CSVGRLKAGLTLEQYF
TRBV28	NA	TRBJ1-6	NA	TGTGCCAGCAGTACCAACAGGGTTCCCTCCCTCCACTTT	CASSTNRVPSLHF
TRBV28	NA	TRBJ1-5	NA	TGTGCCAGCAGCTTACGACAGTTCAATCAGCCCCAGCATTTT	CASSLRQFNQPQHF